Shown below are 24 T cell receptor beta chains from a single sample sequenced in a study of CD8 T cells in ankylosing spondylitis. TCRdb re-derived calls from the 5' RACE reads in MiXCR, one entry per CDR3 protein. This sample has 180,000 or so distinct CDR3 sequences, with 11% found just once. The specimen was blood, either unsorted or a sorted T cell fraction (not recorded which). These receptors were taken from a male donor with ankylosing spondylitis or in good health (not recorded which).

This clonotype occurred a few times. The rearrangement uses TRBV18 and TRBJ2-7, with 7 bases lining up with TRBD2. Per germline, CDR1 KGHSH and CDR2 LQKENI. Trimming at V came to 6 bases and at J to 4 bases, leaving 6 bases not matched to a gene. The length of the CDR3 is 13 residues. CDR3 DNA: TGTGCCAGCTCCGCCACAGCGGGGTACGAGCAGTACTTC. It yields the protein CASSATAGYEQYF.

This clonotype appeared a few times. CDR3 sequence (DNA): TGTGCCAGCGGGAGAGCGAAGAGCTCCTACGAGCAGTACTTC. The encoded protein is CASGRAKSSYEQYF. V gene TRBV11-3 combines with J gene TRBJ2-7, with a tentative D call TRBD2 (5 bases). Germline CDR1 is SGHNT and CDR2 is YENEEA. The CDR3 loop spans 14 amino acids. Deletions cut 8 bases from V and 0 bases from J, with 14 bases between.

This clonotype has only a few counts. This rearrangement joins TRBV5-6 to TRBJ2-3; 9 positions agree with TRBD2. In germline, CDR1 is SGHDT, CDR2 YYEEEE. Trimming took 7 bases from V and 1 from J; bases not matched to a gene: 10. This CDR3 is 16 amino acids long. The CDR3 region has the DNA TGTGCCAGCGGGGGAGTAGCGGGGGTTCGCACAGATACGCAGTATTTT. It translates to CASGGVAGVRTDTQYF.

This clonotype was counted many times. The chain uses TRBV25-1 and TRBJ1-4; D might be TRBD1 (6 bases). V shed 3 bases and J shed 5 bases, with 10 bases lying between them. Per germline, CDR1 MGHDK and CDR2 SYGVNS. The CDR3 is made up of 14 amino acids. The CDR3 nucleotides are TGTGCCAGCAGTGATACAGGGAGGAATGAAAAACTGTTTTTT. Residues: CASSDTGRNEKLFF.

A word on this clonotype: One junction end disagrees with the germline gene, perhaps due to a read error. V gene TRBV5-4 combines with J gene TRBJ2-2; 13 bases fit TRBD2. Per the germline V gene, CDR1 is SGHNT and CDR2 is YYREEE (reference sequence). This CDR3 region has 17 residues. The CDR3 DNA is TGTACCAGCAGTCCCGCCCCGGGACTAGCGGGAACCGGGGAGCTGTTTTTT. It encodes CTSSPAPGLAGTGELFF.

V gene TRBV7-2 combines with J gene TRBJ2-3, with D unresolved. Germline CDR1 reads SGHTA; CDR2 reads FQGNSA. Between the trimmed V and J ends, which lost 5 bases and 2 bases, there was a span of 8 bases. The CDR3 is made up of 13 amino acids. The CDR3 loop reads CASSPQPTDTQYF. CDR3 in DNA: TGTGCCAGCAGCCCCCAGCCCACAGATACGCAGTATTTT. Drawing the rest from reference TRBV7-2 and TRBJ2-3, the complete variable domain is GAGVSQSPSNKVTEKGKDVELRCDPISGHTALYWYRQSLGQGLEFLIYFQGNSAPDKSGLPSDRFSAERTGGSVSTLTIQRTQQEDSAVYLCASSPQPTDTQYFGPGTRLTVL.

This clonotype was observed once. A much larger clone lies one base from this, so it may be a read error. The genes are TRBV12-3 or TRBV12-4 and TRBJ2-2, with D possibly TRBD2 on 6 matching bases. The CDR3 contains 14 residues. In DNA form, the CDR3 reads TGTCCCAGCAGCCCGACTAGATTCACCGGGGAGCTGTTTTTT. Its protein product is CPSSPTRFTGELFF.

This clonotype was counted at least ten times. The rearrangement links TRBV11-2 to TRBJ1-1; 7 bases are shared with TRBD1. The germline V gene encodes CDR1 SGHAT and CDR2 FQNNGV. After removal of 3 bases from V and 2 bases from J, the junction contained 9 bases not matched to a gene. The CDR3 spans 16 residues. The CDR3 coding sequence is TGTGCCAGCAGCTTCCAGGGGACAGTTCGTAACACTGAAGCTTTCTTT. Translation: CASSFQGTVRNTEAFF.

This clonotype has at least ten counts. The V and J genes are TRBV20-1 and TRBJ1-6; 7 nucleotides agree with TRBD1. Trimming removed 4 bases from V and 8 bases from J; junction bases left unmatched: 5. The germline V gene has CDR1 DFQATT and CDR2 SNEGSKA (reference sequence). The CDR3 loop spans 13 amino acids. CDR3: CSAIDRVHSPLHF. CDR3 DNA: TGCAGTGCTATTGACAGGGTGCATTCACCCCTCCACTTT.

The CDR3 reads CASSQEPIDPYEKLFF. For the CDR3, the DNA is TGTGCCAGCAGCCAAGAACCCATCGACCCCTATGAAAAACTGTTTTTT. V gene TRBV3-1 combines with J gene TRBJ1-4; D unresolved. The CDR3 has 16 residues. Trimming pared 0 bases from V and 6 bases from J, leaving 14 bases between. Germline CDR1 LGHDT, CDR2 YNNKEL (reference sequence).

This clonotype was detected many times. The chain links TRBV25-1 to TRBJ2-1; D may be TRBD1 (6 bases). The V end lost 4 bases, the J end lost 2 bases, and 18 bases lay between the germline ends. This CDR3 contains 17 residues. Per the germline V gene, CDR1 is MGHDK and CDR2 is SYGVNS. CDR3 protein: CASSATLGAGAYNEQFF. CDR3 sequence (DNA): TGTGCCAGCAGTGCGACCCTGGGGGCAGGGGCCTACAATGAGCAGTTCTTC.

This clonotype was found many times. The chain employs TRBV6-5 and TRBJ2-4, with 7 bases fitting TRBD1. This CDR3 has 16 amino acids. The germline V gene encodes CDR1 MNHEY and CDR2 SVGAGI. J gave up 0 bases and V 0 bases, and 2 bases lay outside the gene matches. DNA for the CDR3: TGTGCCAGCAGTTACTCGGGACAGATAGCCAAAAACATTCAGTACTTC. It specifies CASSYSGQIAKNIQYF.

This clonotype was picked up many times. This rearrangement joins TRBV10-3 to TRBJ2-3; 9 nucleotides line up with TRBD2. The CDR3 totals 17 residues. Germline CDR1 reads ENHRY; CDR2 reads SYGVKD. V dropped 4 bases and J dropped 0; count of bases not matched to a gene: 8. CDR3 amino acids: CAISVGTSGGSTDTQYF. The CDR3 DNA follows: TGTGCCATCAGTGTAGGTACCAGCGGGGGGAGCACAGATACGCAGTATTTT.

The rearrangement joins TRBV7-2 to TRBJ2-3, with unresolved D. This CDR3 spans 13 amino acids. Per the germline V gene, CDR1 is SGHTA and CDR2 is FQGNSA. The V and J ends lost 3 bases and 5 bases respectively, with 9 bases between them. DNA of the CDR3: TGTGCCAGCAGCTTTTCGCCAGTAGATACGCAGTATTTT. It encodes CASSFSPVDTQYF.

This clonotype was counted many times. This chain links TRBV29-1 with TRBJ1-1; D is uncertain. V shed 3 bases and J shed 5 bases, with 10 bases lying between them. The CDR3 covers 12 residues. Germline V gene sequence: CDR1 SQVTM, CDR2 ANQGSEA. For the CDR3, the DNA is TGCAGCGTTGAGATATTAGGGACTGAAGCTTTCTTT. Translation: CSVEILGTEAFF.

This clonotype was seen repeatedly, ten times or more. The chain combines TRBV7-8 with TRBJ2-2; D not certain. Germline CDR1 is SGHVS and CDR2 is FQNEAQ. V was clipped by 2 bases and J by 6 bases, with 13 bases between them. The CDR3 totals 15 residues. CDR3: CASSLLERVAGELFF. The CDR3 nucleotides read TGTGCCAGCAGCTTATTGGAGAGAGTGGCCGGGGAGCTGTTTTTT.

V and J are TRBV12-3 or TRBV12-4 and TRBJ1-1; D is undetermined. Trimming removed 3 bases from V and 0 bases from J, with 8 bases in between. The CDR3 has 14 amino acids. The DNA for the CDR3 is TGTGCCAGCAGTTTTCGAGCTATGAACACTGAAGCTTTCTTT. Encoded protein: CASSFRAMNTEAFF.

This clonotype was observed a few times. The rearrangement links TRBV20-1 to TRBJ2-1, with TRBD1 matching over 8 bases. The CDR3 consists of 14 residues. V gave up 8 bases and J gave up 2 bases; unmatched junction bases: 8. Germline V gene lookup returns CDR1 DFQATT and CDR2 SNEGSKA (reference sequence). This CDR3 reads CSPRGRGTYNEQFF. The CDR3 DNA reads TGCAGTCCCAGGGGGCGGGGTACCTACAATGAGCAGTTCTTC.

This clonotype was recorded a few times. V usage is TRBV27 and J usage is TRBJ2-3; D is ambiguous. Deletions cut 2 bases from V and 9 bases from J, with 15 bases between. This CDR3 spans 14 amino acids. The germline V gene encodes CDR1 MNHEY and CDR2 SMNVEV (reference sequence). Written as DNA, the CDR3 is TGTGCCAGCAGTTTAGTGATGGGCAAAGACACGCAGTATTTT. This encodes CASSLVMGKDTQYF.

In its sample, this clonotype was seen many times. V is TRBV11-2 and J is TRBJ2-4, with a weak D call TRBD2 (6 bases). The germline V gene has CDR1 SGHAT and CDR2 FQNNGV. This CDR3 is built from 14 residues. V gave up 5 bases and J gave up 6 bases, with 14 bases separating them. As DNA, the CDR3 is TGTGCCAGCAGCCTGACCGGGACTGCAAACATTCAGTACTTC. Its protein is CASSLTGTANIQYF.

The sample holds a few counts of this clonotype. This chain joins TRBV11-2 and TRBJ2-2; 7 positions match TRBD1. The CDR3 runs 15 residues. J lost 0 bases, V lost 3 bases, and 1 base had no gene match. Germline lookup yields CDR1 SGHAT and CDR2 FQNNGV. DNA for the CDR3: TGTGCCAGCAGCTTGGGACAGTCGAACACCGGGGAGCTGTTTTTT. It is translated as CASSLGQSNTGELFF.

In its sample, this clonotype was seen a few times. The V gene is TRBV6-1, the J gene TRBJ1-2, with 8 bases fitting TRBD1. Germline V gives CDR1 MNHNS, CDR2 SASEGT. Losses at the gene ends were 4 bases for V and 7 bases for J; bases not matched to a gene: 11. This CDR3 spans 15 amino acids. In DNA, the CDR3 is TGTGCCAGCAGTGCCCTTACAGGGGGGTGGAGTGGCTACACCTTC. Protein: CASSALTGGWSGYTF.

At least ten counts were recorded for this clonotype. The genes are TRBV5-1 and TRBJ2-1; the D gene is possibly TRBD1 (6 bases). V dropped 4 bases and J dropped 3 bases, with 14 bases sitting between them. Germline CDR1 and CDR2: SGHRS and YFSETQ. The CDR3 has 15 residues. The CDR3 nucleotides are TGCGCCAGCAGCCCCCCCCAGGACAGCTACAATGAGCAGTTCTTC. This encodes CASSPPQDSYNEQFF.

This clonotype occurred a few times. The chain has TRBV7-9 and TRBJ2-1, with TRBD2 matching over 12 bases. V trimming: 5 bases; J trimming: 4 bases; junction bases outside the gene matches: 6. The germline V gene encodes CDR1 SEHNR and CDR2 FQNEAQ (reference sequence). The CDR3 runs 16 residues. The CDR3 protein is CASSHNLAGGYNEQFF. CDR3 DNA: TGTGCCAGCAGCCACAATCTAGCGGGGGGGTACAATGAGCAGTTCTTC.